The T cell receptor beta chain under discussion was sequenced for a study of T-cell memory formation after mild COVID-19. Germline V lookup: CDR1 MNHNS, CDR2 SASEGT. V was clipped by 10 bases and J by 5 bases, with 22 bases between them. The CDR3 loop spans 15 amino acids. TCRdb ran MiXCR on the 5' RACE reads and lists one entry per CDR3 protein. The repertoire has around 250,000 distinct CDR3 sequences, 15% of them found once; the top ten carry more than 2%. Only a few counts were recorded for this clonotype. The sequenced material came from PBMCs or a T cell subset sorted from them (not recorded which). The TCR sequence derives from an adult woman who had mild COVID-19 (a few samples of this study predate the infection). Cell type and time point are not known. The rearrangement links TRBV6-1 to TRBJ2-3; no firm D call. This chain's CDR3 is CATIPRPTAQDTQYF. The CDR3 DNA reads TGTGCCACCATACCACGACCTACGGCCCAAGATACGCAGTATTTT.